This T cell receptor (beta chain) derives from a study of technical replicates of blood from a handful of donors. In its sample, this clone was seen once. Sequencing was performed with immunoSEQ multiplex PCR; in TCRdb, only in-frame clones are kept and a portion is missing. The data hold around 58,000 clones, with around 90% observed a single time. V dropped 3 bases and J dropped 5; count of bases not matched to a gene: 7. This CDR3 has 15 residues. Germline V gene data show CDR1 as LNHNV and CDR2 as YYDKDF (reference sequence). The sample taken for sequencing was PBMCs. The receptor was derived from a human donor in good health. Some clones in this sample may be carry-over from other donors' samples. The rearrangement links TRBV15 to TRBJ1-5; 7 bases match TRBD1. The CDR3 region is CATSSDRQGDQPQHF. Written as DNA, the CDR3 is TGTGCCACCAGCAGTGACCGACAGGGCGATCAGCCCCAGCATTTT. The full variable domain, with the rest looked up from reference TRBV15 and TRBJ1-5, is DAMVIQNPRYQVTQFGKPVTLSCSQTLNHNVMYWYQQKSSQAPKLLFHYYDKDFNNEADTPDNFQSRRPNTSFCFLDIRSPGLGDTAMYLCATSSDRQGDQPQHFGDGTRLSIL.